These 22 T cell receptor beta chains were sequenced from one sample in a study of beta chain features in type 1 diabetes. Every bit of the isolated RNA underwent reverse transcription, so sequencing read expressed TCRB transcripts. Profiled with immunoSEQ multiplex PCR; TCRdb holds only in-frame clones, not every one. This table has 900,000 or so clones, around a sixth appearing once. The sequenced sample consisted of naive CD4+ T cells from blood. The receptors originated from a woman aged 18-29 years in good health.

This clone was seen a few times. The rearrangement uses TRBV5-4 and TRBJ2-6; D call uncertain. This CDR3 is 16 amino acids long. Germline V CDR1 and CDR2: SGHNT, YYREEE (reference sequence). Trimming removed 0 bases from V and 0 bases from J, with 7 bases in between. The chain's CDR3 is CASSLEGLSGANVLTF. Here the CDR3 DNA reads TGTGCCAGCAGCTTGGAAGGCCTCTCTGGGGCCAACGTCCTGACTTTC.

This chain joins TRBV20-1 and TRBJ2-3; D ambiguous. V lost 5 bases, J lost 6 bases, and 6 bases lay in between. Germline CDR1 reads DFQATT; CDR2 reads SNEGSKA (reference sequence). This CDR3 comprises 10 residues. CDR3: CSAPADTQYF. CDR3 bases: TGCAGTGCTCCGGCGGATACGCAGTATTTT.

This clone has just a few counts. The sample has other DNA sequences that encode this CDR3 too. The chain links TRBV28 to TRBJ1-2; 8 nucleotides agree with TRBD1. CDR3 length equals 13 residues. Trimming cost V 6 bases and J 3 bases; bases outside gene matches: 3. The germline V gene has CDR1 MDHEN and CDR2 SYDVKM. The CDR3 here is CASSPGQDYGYTF. The CDR3 region has the DNA TGTGCCAGCAGCCCGGGACAGGACTATGGCTACACCTTC.

J is TRBJ2-1 and V is TRBV7-2; no firm D call. Between the trimmed V and J ends, which lost 5 bases and 0 bases, there was a span of 17 bases. The CDR3 extends over 17 amino acids. Germline CDR1 and CDR2: SGHTA and FQGNSA. The CDR3 reads CASSHHGRVSSYNEQFF. CDR3 DNA: TGTGCCAGCAGCCATCATGGCCGAGTTTCCTCCTACAATGAGCAGTTCTTC.

This clone was picked up a small number of times. The chain uses TRBV9 and TRBJ2-1; a possible D gene is TRBD2 (6 bases). CDR3 length: 16 amino acids. Looked up from germline, CDR1 is SGDLS and CDR2 is YYNGEE. Trimming pared 7 bases from V and 7 bases from J, leaving 24 bases between. The CDR3 is CASSHQWGVLYNEQFF. CDR3 bases: TGTGCCAGCTCTCATCAATGGGGGGTCTTGTATAATGAGCAGTTCTTC.

V and J are TRBV7-9 and TRBJ2-2; D could derive from TRBD1 or TRBD2 (5 bases each). Germline values: CDR1 SEHNR, CDR2 FQNEAQ (reference sequence). This CDR3 is built from 17 residues. V lost 1 base and J lost 2, with 14 bases in between. The chain's CDR3 is CASSLVRQRLNTGELFF. The CDR3 nucleotides read TGTGCCAGCAGCTTAGTGAGACAGCGGCTTAACACCGGGGAGCTGTTTTTT.

The rearrangement uses TRBV29-1 and TRBJ1-1, with no clear D. CDR1 and CDR2 from the germline V gene are SQVTM and ANQGSEA. V was pared by 5 bases and J by 4 bases, with 11 bases between. The CDR3 spans 12 residues. The CDR3 loop reads CSVLRSVTEAFF. The CDR3 bases are TGCAGCGTTCTCCGGTCGGTCACTGAAGCTTTCTTT.

CDR3 DNA: TGTGCCAGCAGTTACCGCGCCGGGGGGGAGACTGAAGCTTTCTTT. Translated, it gives CASSYRAGGETEAFF. The V gene is TRBV6-6, the J gene TRBJ1-1; possible D gene TRBD1, 5 bases. The V and J ends lost 2 bases and 5 bases respectively, with 15 bases between them. Germline CDR1 and CDR2: MNHNY and SVGAGI (reference sequence). CDR3 length: 15 residues.

This clone occurred many times. The V gene is TRBV14, the J gene TRBJ2-3; D ambiguous. The CDR3 has 14 residues. V was trimmed by 0 bases and J by 6 bases, leaving 10 bases between them. Germline-derived CDR1 and CDR2 are SGHDN and FVKESK. The CDR3 region is CASSQDSLGDTQYF. The CDR3 DNA reads as TGTGCCAGCAGCCAAGATTCACTCGGGGATACGCAGTATTTT.

This chain links TRBV11-2 with TRBJ2-5; the D is unclear. The J call may be mistaken, given a closer DNA end match to TRBJ2-7. Germline V gives CDR1 SGHAT, CDR2 FQNNGV. The CDR3 contains 11 residues. The CDR3 loop is CASSFVHEQYF. In nucleotides, the CDR3 is TGTGCCAGCAGCTTCGTCCACGAGCAGTACTTC.

V usage is TRBV21-1 and J usage is TRBJ2-7; the table names TRBD1, a call not compared with the DNA. TRBV21-1 corresponds to a pseudogene. The CDR3 spans 14 residues. CDR3 in DNA: TGTGCCAGCAGCAACACCGGGACAGGGTCCTTGCAGTACTTC. It translates to CASSNTGTGSLQYF.

This clone has a handful of counts. In the same sample, other DNA sequences code for this CDR3. This chain links TRBV29-1 with TRBJ2-3; D is unclear. CDR3 size: 12 residues. V lost 3 bases, J lost 1 base, and 5 bases lay in between. From germline, CDR1 is SQVTM and CDR2 ANQGSEA. The CDR3 DNA reads TGCAGCGTTGACAGCGGCACAGATACGCAGTATTTT. Translating gives CSVDSGTDTQYF.

V and J are TRBV6-1 and TRBJ2-3; 8 bases map to TRBD1. Germline values: CDR1 MNHNS, CDR2 SASEGT. The ends lost 5 bases at V and 1 base at J; junction bases unmatched: 5. This CDR3 is built from 15 residues. CDR3 DNA sequence: TGTGCCAGCAGTAAGACGGGACAGGGCACAGATACGCAGTATTTT. This sequence encodes CASSKTGQGTDTQYF.

This clone has a single count. The J gene is TRBJ2-7, the V gene TRBV9; D is uncertain. V was pared by 2 bases and J by 2 bases, with 11 bases between. The germline V gene has CDR1 SGDLS and CDR2 YYNGEE. The CDR3 loop spans 14 amino acids. DNA for the CDR3: TGTGCCAGCAGCGTGGGTACGGCGGCCTACGAGCAGTACTTC. Amino acid sequence: CASSVGTAAYEQYF.

This chain uses TRBV28 with TRBJ2-5; the D gene is possibly TRBD2 (5 bases). CDR1 MDHEN and CDR2 SYDVKM come from the germline V gene. Trimming cost V 3 bases and J 5 bases, with 16 bases left between them. The CDR3 sequence is 15 residues long. The chain's CDR3 is CASSFAKMRRETQYF. CDR3 DNA sequence: TGTGCCAGCAGTTTTGCGAAGATGCGGAGGGAGACCCAGTACTTC.

The table lists this clone with a few counts. The chain employs TRBV27 and TRBJ2-1; 10 bases are shared with TRBD2. CDR3 length: 15 amino acids. Germline V gene sequence: CDR1 MNHEY, CDR2 SMNVEV (reference sequence). J was trimmed by 7 bases and V by 5 bases; bases with no gene match: 8. DNA of the CDR3: TGTGCCAGCAGTAGACTAGCGGGTCTTAATAATGAGCAGTTCTTC. Amino acid sequence: CASSRLAGLNNEQFF.

In its sample, this clone was seen a few times. This chain connects TRBV19 to TRBJ2-7, with TRBD2 identical over 10 bases. J gave up 2 bases and V 4 bases, and 2 bases lay outside the gene matches. CDR1 LNHDA and CDR2 SQIVND come from the germline V gene (reference sequence). The CDR3 consists of 14 residues. CDR3: CASSRLAGAYEQYF. DNA for the CDR3: TGTGCCAGTAGTAGACTAGCGGGCGCCTACGAGCAGTACTTC.

This clone has just a few counts. The CDR3 reads CASSLSGALQPQHF. In DNA form, the CDR3 reads TGTGCCAGCAGTTTATCAGGGGCTTTGCAGCCCCAGCATTTT. This chain uses TRBV27 with TRBJ1-5; D perhaps matches TRBD1 (5 bases). The CDR3 is 14 residues long. From germline, CDR1 is MNHEY and CDR2 SMNVEV (reference sequence). The ends were cut back, 0 bases at V and 7 bases at J, with 10 bases in the middle.

V gene TRBV27 combines with J gene TRBJ2-7; TRBD2 is a possible D gene (5 bases). Between the trimmed V and J ends, which lost 6 bases and 4 bases, there was a span of 19 bases. This CDR3 contains 15 residues. Germline CDR1 MNHEY, CDR2 SMNVEV (reference sequence). The CDR3 DNA reads as TGTGCCAGCAGCCGAACCTCCGGGAACCATTACGAGCAGTACTTC. It specifies CASSRTSGNHYEQYF.

The chain uses TRBV28 and TRBJ1-5; no firm D call. This CDR3 spans 13 amino acids. Germline V gives CDR1 MDHEN, CDR2 SYDVKM. Trimming shortened V by 3 bases and J by 7 bases, and 10 bases separated the two germline ends. CDR3 DNA sequence: TGTGCCAGCAGTTTTCGAGGGCCGCAGCCCCAGCATTTT. Its protein is CASSFRGPQPQHF.

The DNA of the CDR3 is TGTGCCAGCAGGCGGACAGGAAAGCAGTTCTTC. It yields the protein CASRRTGKQFF. The J gene is TRBJ2-1, the V gene TRBV2; 7 bases agree with TRBD1. Germline V gives CDR1 SNHLY, CDR2 FYNNEI. This CDR3 spans 11 amino acids. With 6 bases clipped from V and 11 bases from J, the junction kept 4 bases outside the gene matches.

V gene TRBV11-2 combines with J gene TRBJ2-1, with 10 bases lining up with TRBD2. The germline gives CDR1 SGHAT, CDR2 FQNNGV. With 6 bases clipped from V and 10 bases from J, the junction kept 3 bases outside the gene matches. The CDR3 covers 12 residues. The CDR3 spells CASRQLAGEQFF. In nucleotides, the CDR3 is TGTGCCAGCAGGCAACTAGCGGGAGAGCAGTTCTTC.